The entry below describes one TCR beta chain. Its antigen remains unidentified. TCRdb itself ran the 5' RACE reads through MiXCR, one entry per CDR3 protein. Seen here are over 200,000 distinct CDR3 sequences, 6.5% to 8% observed once, and the top ten hold roughly 15%. Only healthy Caucasians were included as donors. The source of the sample is a study of identical twins. The CDR3 is 13 residues long. Per the germline V gene, CDR1 is DFQATT and CDR2 is SNEGSKA (reference sequence). V was cut by 2 bases and J by 3 bases, with 11 bases left in between. The study, taken as a whole, reports: Invariant cells of the MAIT and iNKT types might have partly distorted the zero-insertion analyses.

This same sample was also part of a study on T cells expressing NK-cell markers.

V gene TRBV20-1 combines with J gene TRBJ2-7; TRBD2 might be the D (5 bases). The sequence came from a woman under 30 in good health. Sequenced: CD8+ T cells sorted from blood. The CDR3 protein is CSARKAVNYEQYF. DNA of the CDR3: TGCAGTGCTAGAAAAGCGGTTAACTACGAGCAGTACTTC.